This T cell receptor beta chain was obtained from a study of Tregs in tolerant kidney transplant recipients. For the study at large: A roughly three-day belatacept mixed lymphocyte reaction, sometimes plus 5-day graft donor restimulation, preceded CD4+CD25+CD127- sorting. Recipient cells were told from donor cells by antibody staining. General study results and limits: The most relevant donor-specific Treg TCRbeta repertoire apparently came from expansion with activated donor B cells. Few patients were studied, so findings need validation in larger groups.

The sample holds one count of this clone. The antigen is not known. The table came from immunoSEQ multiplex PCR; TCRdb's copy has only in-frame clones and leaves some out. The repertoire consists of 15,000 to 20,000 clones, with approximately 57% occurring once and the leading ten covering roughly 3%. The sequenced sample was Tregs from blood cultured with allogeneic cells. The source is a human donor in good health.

Here the CDR3 reads CASSYGQTGELFF. CDR3 bases: TGTGCCAGCAGTTACGGGCAGACCGGGGAGCTGTTTTTT. The rearrangement links TRBV6-6 to TRBJ2-2; D is ambiguous. The length of the CDR3 is 13 residues. The germline gives CDR1 MNHNY, CDR2 SVGAGI (reference sequence). Trimming removed 2 bases from V and 5 bases from J, with 6 bases in between.